What follows are 15 T cell receptor beta chains derived from one specimen sequenced in a study of cytomegalovirus exposure and HLA in healthy donors. Sequencing used immunoSEQ multiplex PCR; TCRdb keeps in-frame clones, though not all of them. The repertoire has about 160,000 clones, 90% to 97% of them found once; the top ten carry under 0.9%. The sequencing input was PBMCs. Receptor source: a woman under 30 in good health and CMV-seronegative.

This clone was seen only once. The chain combines TRBV2 with TRBJ2-7; the D gene is possibly TRBD1 (6 bases). CDR1 is SNHLY and CDR2 is FYNNEI in the germline V gene. The CDR3 covers 17 residues. The V end lost 7 bases, the J end lost 0 bases, and 22 bases lay between the germline ends. The CDR3 bases are TGTGCCAGCATAACGACAGGCCAAGCGGCCCTCTCCTACGAGCAGTACTTC. Residues: CASITTGQAALSYEQYF.

This rearrangement joins TRBV6-1 to TRBJ1-6; D might be TRBD1 (5 bases). In germline, CDR1 is MNHNS, CDR2 SASEGT. The CDR3 runs to 15 residues. V lost 5 bases to trimming and J lost 4 bases, with 12 bases between them. The CDR3 here is CASSPQGDYNSPLHF. The CDR3 DNA reads as TGTGCCAGCAGTCCTCAAGGGGATTATAATTCACCCCTCCACTTT.

The V and J genes are TRBV6-1 and TRBJ1-5, with D tentatively TRBD1 (5 bases). Deletions cut 7 bases from V and 0 bases from J, with 16 bases between. This CDR3 is 16 amino acids long. In germline, CDR1 is MNHNS, CDR2 SASEGT. CDR3: CASNELRGYSNQPQHF. The CDR3 DNA sequence: TGTGCCAGCAATGAGCTTCGGGGGTATAGCAATCAGCCCCAGCATTTT.

CDR3 sequence reads: CASTLGQGGNGYTF. CDR3 nucleotide sequence: TGTGCCAGTACCCTCGGTCAGGGTGGCAATGGCTACACCTTC. The chain combines TRBV19 with TRBJ1-2, with a possible D match to TRBD1 (5 bases). V was shortened by 7 bases and J by 6 bases, with 18 bases between the two germline ends. The CDR3 is 14 amino acids. In germline, CDR1 is LNHDA, CDR2 SQIVND (reference sequence). The full variable domain, with the rest looked up from reference TRBV19 and TRBJ1-2, is DGGITQSPKYLFRKEGQNVTLSCEQNLNHDAMYWYRQDPGQGLRLIYYSQIVNDFQKGDIAEGYSVSREKKESFPLTVTSAQKNPTAFYLCASTLGQGGNGYTFGSGTRLTVV.

The chain joins TRBV5-1 to TRBJ1-2; D call uncertain. The V and J ends lost 0 bases and 2 bases respectively, with 8 bases between them. The CDR3 is 14 residues long. Germline V gene data show CDR1 as SGHRS and CDR2 as YFSETQ. The CDR3 protein is CASSLAYGNYGYTF. The CDR3 nucleotides read TGCGCCAGCAGCTTGGCTTACGGGAACTATGGCTACACCTTC.

V is TRBV10-1 and J is TRBJ2-7; maybe TRBD1 (5 bases). Germline-derived CDR1 and CDR2 are WNHNN and SYGVQD (reference sequence). Trimming took off 2 bases at V and 5 bases at J, with 13 bases between the two ends. The CDR3 runs 14 residues. For the CDR3, the DNA is TGCGCCAGCAGTGAGCCCAGGGTGTCGGACGAGCAGTACTTC. As protein: CASSEPRVSDEQYF.

In this sample, this clone turned up once. The same CDR3 arises from other DNA sequences in this sample as well. V is TRBV7-2 and J is TRBJ2-7, with a possible D match to TRBD1 (5 bases). The germline V and J ends were trimmed by 1 base and 4 bases, with 8 bases remaining between them. The CDR3 length is 13 residues. Germline-derived CDR1 and CDR2 are SGHTA and FQGNSA. This chain's CDR3 is CASSLGRAYEQYF. CDR3 in DNA: TGTGCCAGCAGCTTAGGCAGGGCATACGAGCAGTACTTC.

The chain joins TRBV4-1 to TRBJ1-2, with D possibly TRBD1 on 5 matching bases. Between the trimmed V and J ends, which lost 1 base and 6 bases, there was a span of 12 bases. CDR1 and CDR2 (germline): MGHRA, YSYEKL. This CDR3 is built from 14 residues. In DNA, the CDR3 is TGCGCCAGCAGCCAAGCCCTGGGGGGGGATGGCTACACCTTC. This translates into CASSQALGGDGYTF.

The rearrangement joins TRBV9 to TRBJ1-1, with D possibly matching TRBD1 (5 bases). Germline V gene lookup returns CDR1 SGDLS and CDR2 YYNGEE. Trimming cost V 1 base and J 5 bases, with 12 bases left between them. CDR3 length: 14 residues. DNA of the CDR3: TGTGCCAGCAGCGTAACGGGGGAGGGGACTGAAGCTTTCTTT. It translates to CASSVTGEGTEAFF.

This chain links TRBV4-2 with TRBJ2-5; D unclear. V was shortened by 1 base and J by 3 bases, with 6 bases between the two germline ends. CDR1 LGHNA and CDR2 YNFKEQ come from the germline V gene. CDR3 size: 13 residues. The CDR3 is CASSQAQEETQYF. The CDR3 DNA is TGTGCCAGCAGCCAAGCACAAGAAGAGACCCAGTACTTC.

The CDR3 coding sequence is TGTGCCAGCAGCCACGGGACAGGGAACTCACCCCTCCACTTT. Amino acids: CASSHGTGNSPLHF. The chain is built from TRBV11-3 and TRBJ1-6; TRBD1 aligns across 9 bases. J lost 10 bases, V lost 5 bases, and 6 bases had no gene match. Germline assignment: CDR1 SGHNT and CDR2 YENEEA. The length of the CDR3 is 14 residues.

Details on this clone: Relative to the germline gene, one junction end is altered; a read error may explain this. The V gene is TRBV5-4, the J gene TRBJ1-6; D is perhaps TRBD1 (5 bases). This CDR3 contains 13 residues. Germline V gene sequence: CDR1 SGHNT, CDR2 YYREEE (reference sequence). The CDR3 protein is CASKRGGDSPLHF. CDR3 nucleotides: TGTGCCAGCAAACGGGGGGGGGATTCCCCCCTCCACTTT.

V usage is TRBV30 and J usage is TRBJ1-2, with 8 bases that match TRBD1. Germline V gene sequence: CDR1 GTSNPN, CDR2 SVGIG (reference sequence). The CDR3 loop spans 13 amino acids. The J segment lost 7 bases and the V segment lost 0 bases, leaving 4 bases of the junction unmatched. In nucleotides, the CDR3 is TGTGCCTGGAGTGTACAGGGGGGCGGTGGCTACACCTTC. Protein: CAWSVQGGGGYTF.

CDR3 amino acids: CASSPLMAGEKAGELFF. CDR3 coding DNA: TGTGCCAGCTCACCACTTATGGCGGGGGAGAAGGCCGGGGAGCTGTTTTTT. The genes are TRBV18 and TRBJ2-2; 7 nucleotides line up with TRBD2. After removal of 1 base from V and 6 bases from J, the junction contained 11 bases not matched to a gene. From germline, CDR1 is KGHSH and CDR2 LQKENI. The length of the CDR3 is 17 residues.

The genes are TRBV13 and TRBJ2-7; D might be TRBD2 (5 bases). Trimming removed 4 bases at V and 7 bases at J, with 11 bases between. The germline CDR1 and CDR2 sequences are PRHDT and FYEKMQ (reference sequence). The CDR3 runs to 12 residues. Here the CDR3 reads CASSSGKAEQYF. The CDR3 DNA reads as TGTGCCAGCAGCTCCGGGAAAGCGGAGCAGTACTTC.